The 27 T cell receptor beta chains reported below all come from one sample, sequenced in a study of cytomegalovirus exposure and HLA in healthy donors. Clones were sequenced by immunoSEQ multiplex PCR, and TCRdb holds only the in-frame ones, with some missing. The repertoire consists of about 120,000 clones, with roughly nine tenths occurring once and the leading ten covering 1.2%. The source material was PBMCs. All receptors come from a woman under 30 in good health and CMV-seronegative.

V usage is TRBV4-1 and J usage is TRBJ2-7, with 13 bases fitting TRBD2. The CDR3 extends over 16 amino acids. Germline-derived CDR1 and CDR2 are MGHRA and YSYEKL. Germline trimming cut 4 bases from V and 4 bases from J; bases unmatched to any gene: 7. This CDR3 reads CASSRQLAGGQYEQYF. CDR3 in DNA: TGCGCCAGCAGCCGCCAACTAGCGGGGGGGCAGTACGAGCAGTACTTC.

The CDR3 is CATRLIGRSEKLFF. The DNA for the CDR3 is TGTGCCACTAGGCTGATCGGTAGAAGTGAAAAACTGTTTTTT. This rearrangement joins TRBV6-1 to TRBJ1-4; D not certain. Germline V gene lookup returns CDR1 MNHNS and CDR2 SASEGT. The CDR3 is made up of 14 amino acids. V lost 10 bases and J lost 7, with 19 bases in between.

The V call is TRBV29-1, the J call TRBJ1-1; a weak D match, TRBD1 (5 bases). CDR3 length equals 11 residues. From germline, CDR1 is SQVTM and CDR2 ANQGSEA. The ends were cut back, 7 bases at V and 8 bases at J, with 14 bases in the middle. CDR3: CSGQGLIEAFF. Written as DNA, the CDR3 is TGCAGCGGCCAGGGTTTGATAGAAGCTTTCTTT. The full variable domain, with the rest looked up from reference TRBV29-1 and TRBJ1-1, is SAVISQKPSRDICQRGTSLTIQCQVDSQVTMMFWYRQQPGQSLTLIATANQGSEATYESGFVIDKFPISRPNLTFSTLTVSNMSPEDSSIYLCSGQGLIEAFFGQGTRLTVV.

This clone was seen only a few times. The chain combines TRBV11-2 with TRBJ2-7; 8 bases agree with TRBD2. Looked up from germline, CDR1 is SGHAT and CDR2 is FQNNGV. V was clipped by 0 bases and J by 5 bases; unmatched bases: 6. This CDR3 has 15 amino acids. CDR3: CASSLEGGGRNEQYF. CDR3 sequence (DNA): TGTGCCAGCAGCTTAGAAGGCGGGGGGCGCAACGAGCAGTACTTC. Combining the CDR3 with reference TRBV11-2 and TRBJ2-7 gives the whole variable domain EAGVAQSPRYKIIEKRQSVAFWCNPISGHATLYWYQQILGQGPKLLIQFQNNGVVDDSQLPKDRFSAERLKGVDSTLKIQPAKLEDSAVYLCASSLEGGGRNEQYFGPGTRLTVT.

This clone has a single count. The V gene is TRBV9, the J gene TRBJ1-2; a weak D match, TRBD1 (5 bases). The V end was cut by 4 bases, the J end by 5 bases, with 18 bases between. Per germline, CDR1 SGDLS and CDR2 YYNGEE. The CDR3 is made up of 15 amino acids. The CDR3 DNA sequence: TGTGCCAGCAGCTCATCCCGTGGGGGGGGATATGGCTACACCTTC. It codes for CASSSSRGGGYGYTF.

The J gene is TRBJ2-7, the V gene TRBV5-1; 15 nucleotides align to TRBD2. The germline CDR1 and CDR2 sequences are SGHRS and YFSETQ. The junction had 11 bases not matched to a gene; V was cut back by 4 bases and J by 0 bases. This CDR3 region has 19 residues. The CDR3 coding sequence is TGCGCCAGCAGCCGCGCCGGGACTAGCGGGGGGACCAGCTCCTACGAGCAGTACTTC. Translation: CASSRAGTSGGTSSYEQYF.

J is TRBJ1-5 and V is TRBV4-1, with D unclear. Germline V lookup: CDR1 MGHRA, CDR2 YSYEKL. Trimming left V 4 bases short and J 0 bases short, with 16 bases between. The CDR3 consists of 17 residues. CDR3 protein: CASSPYGIGYSNQPQHF. The CDR3 DNA is TGCGCCAGCAGCCCCTACGGTATCGGTTATAGCAATCAGCCCCAGCATTTT.

The chain couples TRBV6-5 to TRBJ1-4; D possibly corresponds to TRBD1 (6 bases). Trimming removed 6 bases from V and 8 bases from J, with 16 bases in between. Germline assignment: CDR1 MNHEY and CDR2 SVGAGI. The CDR3 extends over 14 amino acids. CDR3 nucleotide sequence: TGTGCCAGCAGGCCCCAGGGGATTCGGGAAAAACTGTTTTTT. It translates to CASRPQGIREKLFF.

The genes are TRBV6-5 and TRBJ2-7, with D hard to call. V gave up 2 bases and J gave up 2 bases, with 10 bases separating them. Germline V gene sequence: CDR1 MNHEY, CDR2 SVGAGI. There are 14 residues in the CDR3. The CDR3 DNA reads TGTGCCAGCAGTTACGCAGGTTTTGCCTACGAGCAGTACTTC. Its protein is CASSYAGFAYEQYF.

This chain connects TRBV10-2 to TRBJ2-4; TRBD2 agrees at 14 bases. J lost 9 bases, V lost 6 bases, and 10 bases had no gene match. Germline CDR1 reads WSHSY; CDR2 reads SAAADI. CDR3 length: 16 residues. The CDR3 loop is CASRVTSGGALGIQYF. The CDR3 nucleotides are TGCGCCAGCAGGGTGACTAGCGGGGGGGCCCTGGGCATTCAGTACTTC.

The rearrangement joins TRBV10-2 to TRBJ2-3; 9 bases fit TRBD1. Germline CDR1 is WSHSY and CDR2 is SAAADI. The length of the CDR3 is 14 residues. V dropped 10 bases and J dropped 6; count of bases not matched to a gene: 11. The CDR3 nucleotides read TGCGCCACCCGAAATGGACAGGGGATGGATACGCAGTATTTT. It translates to CATRNGQGMDTQYF.

The V call is TRBV4-1, the J call TRBJ2-7; D perhaps matches TRBD2 (5 bases). Trimming left V 4 bases short and J 2 bases short, with 18 bases between. This CDR3 spans 16 amino acids. From germline, CDR1 is MGHRA and CDR2 YSYEKL. The CDR3 DNA reads TGCGCCAGCAGCCCCTTCCCCGGACTCCCTACCTACGAGCAGTACTTC. Residues: CASSPFPGLPTYEQYF.

V and J are TRBV28 and TRBJ1-1, with D possibly matching TRBD1 (6 bases). There are 13 residues in the CDR3. The germline V gene encodes CDR1 MDHEN and CDR2 SYDVKM. The V end was cut by 6 bases, the J end by 0 bases, with 8 bases between. The CDR3 DNA is TGTGCCAGCAGGGACAGTCTGAACACTGAAGCTTTCTTT. Protein sequence: CASRDSLNTEAFF.

Remarks on this clone: Its ends do not fully match the called genes, so a read error is possible. This chain uses TRBV2 with TRBJ1-3; 8 bases are shared with TRBD1. Germline V gives CDR1 SNHLY, CDR2 FYNNEI. This CDR3 has 15 amino acids. The CDR3 here is CASSDRGQVGSTIYF. In nucleotides, the CDR3 is TGTGCCAGCAGTGACCGGGGACAGGTGGGAAGCACCATATATTTT.

The V gene is TRBV25-1, the J gene TRBJ2-2; 9 nucleotides match TRBD1. Germline assignment: CDR1 MGHDK and CDR2 SYGVNS. The CDR3 sequence is 15 residues long. V lost 4 bases, J lost 6 bases, and 6 bases stayed unmatched. The CDR3 DNA reads TGTGCCAGCAGTGGACGACAGGGGGATTCCGGGGAGCTGTTTTTT. Translating it yields CASSGRQGDSGELFF. The whole variable domain, remainder taken from reference TRBV25-1 and TRBJ2-2, is EADIYQTPRYLVIGTGKKITLECSQTMGHDKMYWYQQDPGMELHLIHYSYGVNSTEKGDLSSESTVSRIRTEHFPLTLESARPSHTSQYLCASSGRQGDSGELFFGEGSRLTVL.

The sample holds one count of this clone. V gene TRBV27 combines with J gene TRBJ2-7; D may be TRBD2 (5 bases). Germline loops: CDR1 MNHEY, CDR2 SMNVEV (reference sequence). V was clipped by 2 bases and J by 6 bases, with 8 bases between them. The CDR3 spans 12 residues. Here the CDR3 DNA reads TGTGCCAGCAGTTTAATGGGGAGCGAGCAGTACTTC. Translated: CASSLMGSEQYF.

The chain joins TRBV5-4 to TRBJ2-3; TRBD1 matches at 7 bases. Germline trimming cut 4 bases from V and 0 bases from J; bases unmatched to any gene: 8. From germline, CDR1 is SGHNT and CDR2 YYREEE (reference sequence). This CDR3 is 16 amino acids long. As DNA, the CDR3 is TGTGCCAGCAGCAGACAGGGAGTCTTTAGCACAGATACGCAGTATTTT. This sequence encodes CASSRQGVFSTDTQYF. Full variable domain (rest looked up from reference TRBV5-4 and TRBJ2-3): ETGVTQSPTHLIKTRGQQVTLRCSSQSGHNTVSWYQQALGQGPQFIFQYYREEENGRGNFPPRFSGLQFPNYSSELNVNALELDDSALYLCASSRQGVFSTDTQYFGPGTRLTVL.

This chain links TRBV19 with TRBJ1-1; D gene ambiguous. V was cut by 4 bases and J by 1 base, with 10 bases left in between. The germline V gene encodes CDR1 LNHDA and CDR2 SQIVND (reference sequence). The CDR3 consists of 14 residues. The CDR3 loop reads CASSTYLQNTEAFF. The CDR3 nucleotides are TGTGCCAGTAGTACCTACTTGCAGAACACTGAAGCTTTCTTT.

This clone turned up a few times. V and J are TRBV4-1 and TRBJ1-2; D unclear. Deletions cut 0 bases from V and 1 base from J, with 6 bases between. CDR3 length: 14 residues. Germline-derived CDR1 and CDR2 are MGHRA and YSYEKL. The CDR3 DNA follows: TGCGCCAGCAGCCAAGATGCAGTTAACTATGGCTACACCTTC. Amino acid sequence: CASSQDAVNYGYTF.

The genes are TRBV5-1 and TRBJ2-3, with TRBD2 identical over 12 bases. CDR1 and CDR2 (germline): SGHRS, YFSETQ. V dropped 4 bases and J dropped 0; count of bases not matched to a gene: 3. CDR3 length equals 16 residues. The CDR3, as DNA: TGCGCCAGCAGCGTACTAGCGGGGGGTAGCACAGATACGCAGTATTTT. It codes for CASSVLAGGSTDTQYF. Filled out from reference TRBV5-1 and TRBJ2-3, the complete variable domain reads KAGVTQTPRYLIKTRGQQVTLSCSPISGHRSVSWYQQTPGQGLQFLFEYFSETQRNKGNFPGRFSGRQFSNSRSEMNVSTLELGDSALYLCASSVLAGGSTDTQYFGPGTRLTVL.

The genes are TRBV4-1 and TRBJ1-1; 9 positions match TRBD1. V gave up 0 bases and J gave up 6 bases; unmatched junction bases: 17. The germline CDR1 and CDR2 sequences are MGHRA and YSYEKL. The CDR3 runs 19 residues. CDR3 nucleotide sequence: TGCGCCAGCAGCCAAGAAAGATCGGTGGTCGGACAGGGGCGTGCTGAAGCTTTCTTT. Its translation: CASSQERSVVGQGRAEAFF.

The CDR3 DNA sequence: TGTGCCAGCTCACCTTCGAGAGGGACAGATACGCAGTATTTT. Translating it yields CASSPSRGTDTQYF. V usage is TRBV18 and J usage is TRBJ2-3, with D possibly TRBD2 on 5 matching bases. There are 14 residues in the CDR3. Trimming shortened V by 3 bases and J by 3 bases, and 10 bases separated the two germline ends. Germline values: CDR1 KGHSH, CDR2 LQKENI.

The rearrangement joins TRBV19 to TRBJ1-2; D is undetermined. V was clipped by 0 bases and J by 5 bases, with 10 bases between them. The germline gives CDR1 LNHDA, CDR2 SQIVND (reference sequence). The CDR3 is made up of 14 amino acids. The CDR3 DNA sequence: TGTGCCAGTAGTATAGACCACAGAGAGTATGGCTACACCTTC. Amino acid sequence: CASSIDHREYGYTF.

This rearrangement joins TRBV11-2 to TRBJ1-6; TRBD1 matches 8 bases. The CDR3 consists of 15 residues. Germline V gives CDR1 SGHAT, CDR2 FQNNGV. The trim removed 4 bases at V and 7 bases at J, leaving 6 bases unmatched. The CDR3 DNA sequence: TGTGCCAGCAGCTCACAGGGGGTGGGGAATTCACCCCTCCACTTT. It encodes CASSSQGVGNSPLHF. Complete variable domain (other parts from reference TRBV11-2 and TRBJ1-6): EAGVAQSPRYKIIEKRQSVAFWCNPISGHATLYWYQQILGQGPKLLIQFQNNGVVDDSQLPKDRFSAERLKGVDSTLKIQPAKLEDSAVYLCASSSQGVGNSPLHFGNGTRLTVT.

This clone was seen only a few times. The chain employs TRBV5-1 and TRBJ2-2, with TRBD1 matching over 7 bases. V lost 5 bases and J lost 0; bases outside the gene matches: 13. Germline-derived CDR1 and CDR2 are SGHRS and YFSETQ. The CDR3 length is 18 residues. CDR3 loop: CASSLTGQRITNTGELFF. Written as DNA, the CDR3 is TGCGCCAGCAGTCTCACGGGACAGAGAATCACGAACACCGGGGAGCTGTTTTTT.

The chain joins TRBV11-2 to TRBJ2-1, with 8 bases matching TRBD2. The germline CDR1 and CDR2 sequences are SGHAT and FQNNGV. CDR3 length: 16 amino acids. J gave up 8 bases and V 5 bases, and 14 bases lay outside the gene matches. The CDR3: CASSPLSGGGEDEQFF. CDR3 in DNA: TGTGCCAGCAGCCCATTGAGCGGGGGTGGTGAGGATGAGCAGTTCTTC.

This chain uses TRBV5-1 with TRBJ2-5; D gene uncertain. CDR1 is SGHRS, CDR2 YFSETQ, per germline. This CDR3 has 12 amino acids. V was shortened by 0 bases and J by 5 bases, with 5 bases between the two germline ends. CDR3 loop: CASSLGPETQYF. CDR3 bases: TGCGCCAGCAGCTTGGGGCCGGAGACCCAGTACTTC.